A selection of T cell receptor beta chains follows, all from one sample in a study of shared clonotypes between healthy human individuals. Method: immunoSEQ multiplex PCR; TCRdb's copy keeps in-frame clones and lacks some. This sample carries approximately 2,200,000 clones, 93% of them seen once, and the ten largest clones take approximately 1.7%. Source material: naive CD8+ T cells from PBMCs. All receptors derive from a man aged 18 to 35 in good health. Some clones in this sample may be carry-over from other donors' samples. CDR3s include the opening cysteine and the closing phenylalanine or tryptophan. The order of the fields is CDR3 protein, CDR3 DNA, D gene, V gene, J gene, clone size. The D gene is left open where the match is weak. Some rows have no size entry. The others give once, few or many, or a class for an expanded clone.

cdr3_aa: CASGWRTSYEQYF; cdr3_nt: TGTGCCAGCGGCTGGAGGACTAGCTACGAGCAGTACTTC; d_call: TRBD2; v_call: TRBV28; j_call: TRBJ2-7; clone_size: -
cdr3_aa: CASSPRTGTEQYF; cdr3_nt: TGTGCCAGCAGTCCCAGGACAGGGACCGAGCAGTACTTC; d_call: TRBD1; v_call: TRBV6-5; j_call: TRBJ2-7; clone_size: -
cdr3_aa: CASSQVKEDTQYF; cdr3_nt: TGTGCCAGCAGTCAAGTCAAGGAGGATACGCAGTATTTT; d_call: -; v_call: TRBV28; j_call: TRBJ2-3; clone_size: -
cdr3_aa: CASSQGPGTAGELFF; cdr3_nt: TGCGCCAGCAGCCAAGGCCCCGGGACGGCCGGGGAGCTGTTTTTT; d_call: -; v_call: TRBV4-1; j_call: TRBJ2-2; clone_size: -
cdr3_aa: CSVSVGTGSGDTQYF; cdr3_nt: TGCAGCGTTAGCGTTGGGACAGGGTCTGGAGATACGCAGTATTTT; d_call: TRBD1; v_call: TRBV29-1; j_call: TRBJ2-3; clone_size: -
cdr3_aa: CASSLAGVAYEQYF; cdr3_nt: TGTGCCAGCAGCCTAGCGGGAGTTGCATACGAGCAGTACTTC; d_call: TRBD2; v_call: TRBV27; j_call: TRBJ2-7; clone_size: -
cdr3_aa: CASSDRDRGHEQFF; cdr3_nt: TGTGCCAGCAGCGACCGGGACAGGGGTCATGAGCAGTTCTTC; d_call: TRBD1; v_call: TRBV9; j_call: TRBJ2-1; clone_size: once
cdr3_aa: CASSDRSYGRPGNQPQHF; cdr3_nt: TGTGCCAGCAGTGATCGGTCTTACGGCAGGCCTGGCAATCAGCCCCAGCATTTT; d_call: -; v_call: TRBV2; j_call: TRBJ1-5; clone_size: -
cdr3_aa: CASSLGGAGTEAFF; cdr3_nt: TGTGCCAGCAGTTTGGGGGGGGCAGGCACTGAAGCTTTCTTT; d_call: -; v_call: TRBV28; j_call: TRBJ1-1; clone_size: -
cdr3_aa: CASSGQGYEQYF; cdr3_nt: TGTGCCAGCAGTGGACAGGGGTACGAGCAGTACTTC; d_call: TRBD1; v_call: TRBV7-9; j_call: TRBJ2-7; clone_size: -
cdr3_aa: CASGLGGSSEQFF; cdr3_nt: TGTGCTAGTGGTTTGGGAGGTTCGAGTGAGCAGTTCTTC; d_call: -; v_call: TRBV12-5; j_call: TRBJ2-1; clone_size: -
cdr3_aa: CASSNGLASGNEQFF; cdr3_nt: TGTGCCAGCAGCAATGGACTAGCATCGGGGAATGAGCAGTTCTTC; d_call: TRBD2; v_call: TRBV7-9; j_call: TRBJ2-1; clone_size: -
cdr3_aa: CAWSPMTTSTDTQYF; cdr3_nt: TGTGCCTGGAGTCCAATGACTACAAGCACAGATACGCAGTATTTT; d_call: -; v_call: TRBV30; j_call: TRBJ2-3; clone_size: once
cdr3_aa: CASSLYEGEAFF; cdr3_nt: TGTGCCAGCAGTTTATACGAGGGTGAAGCTTTCTTT; d_call: -; v_call: TRBV28; j_call: TRBJ1-1; clone_size: -
cdr3_aa: CASKRTPLGDTQYF; cdr3_nt: TGTGCCAGCAAACGGACCCCTCTGGGAGATACGCAGTATTTT; d_call: -; v_call: TRBV27; j_call: TRBJ2-3; clone_size: -
cdr3_aa: CASSWDGETQYF; cdr3_nt: TGTGCCAGCAGTTGGGACGGAGAGACCCAGTACTTC; d_call: -; v_call: TRBV6-5; j_call: TRBJ2-5; clone_size: -
cdr3_aa: CAISYSTSGGLGEQFF; cdr3_nt: TGTGCCATCAGTTACTCGACTAGCGGGGGCCTCGGGGAGCAGTTCTTC; d_call: TRBD2; v_call: TRBV10-3; j_call: TRBJ2-1; clone_size: once
cdr3_aa: CSVETLAGGPDNEQFF; cdr3_nt: TGCAGCGTTGAAACCCTAGCGGGAGGGCCTGACAATGAGCAGTTCTTC; d_call: TRBD2; v_call: TRBV29-1; j_call: TRBJ2-1; clone_size: -